The rows below give T cell receptor beta chains drawn from one sample of a study of beta chain features in type 1 diabetes. The method was immunoSEQ multiplex PCR; TCRdb's version includes in-frame clones alone and lacks a portion of them. Of 200,000 to 250,000 clones in the sample, approximately 15% were seen once. Sample: naive CD4+ T cells from blood. All receptors derive from a man in his thirties or forties with type 1 diabetes. The CDR3 runs from the conserved cysteine through the conserved F or W. Fields, in order: J gene, clone size, V gene, D gene, CDR3 DNA, CDR3 protein. D genes are given only for firm matches. Where a row states a size, it is once, few, many or the class of an expanded clone; other rows omit it.

TRBJ2-3	few	TRBV4-2	TRBD2	TGTGCCAGCAGCCAAGATCGACTAGCGGGGGTCACAGATACGCAGTATTTT	CASSQDRLAGVTDTQYF
TRBJ1-5	few	TRBV12-5	-	TGTGCTAGTGGTGTCCAACATGGGGACAATAGCAATCAGCCCCAGCATTTT	CASGVQHGDNSNQPQHF
TRBJ2-5	-	TRBV9	-	TGTGCCAGCAGCGTCTCAGCCAGGGGCGGACAAGAGACCCAGTACTTC	CASSVSARGGQETQYF
TRBJ2-1	few	TRBV5-1	TRBD1	TGCGCCAGCAGCACTGGACAGGGCTTGAGCTCCTACAATGAGCAGTTCTTC	CASSTGQGLSSYNEQFF
TRBJ2-7	-	TRBV11-3	TRBD1	TGTGCCAGCAGCTTATCTCCGGGACAGGGATACGAGCAGTACTTC	CASSLSPGQGYEQYF
TRBJ2-2	-	TRBV7-2	-	TGTGCCAGCAGCCGACTGCAGGGAAAGGACACCGGGGAGCTGTTTTTT	CASSRLQGKDTGELFF
TRBJ2-3	few	TRBV7-8	-	TGTGCCAGCAGCACGACTAGGGATACGCAGTATTTT	CASSTTRDTQYF
TRBJ1-2	-	TRBV5-1	-	TGCGCCAGCAGCTTGGGAGGGCGACAAAAAGGTGGCTACACCTTC	CASSLGGRQKGGYTF
TRBJ1-2	-	TRBV5-8	TRBD1	TGTGCCAGCAGCGTGGGACAGTTCTATGGCTACACCTTC	CASSVGQFYGYTF
TRBJ2-7	few	TRBV7-8	TRBD2	TGTGCCAGCAGCTCTTGGACTAGCGGGGGCCCCTACGAGCAGTACTTC	CASSSWTSGGPYEQYF
TRBJ1-6	-	TRBV18	-	TGTGCCAGCTCACCACGGACTGACGATTCACCCCTCCACTTT	CASSPRTDDSPLHF
TRBJ2-3	-	TRBV9	-	TGTGCCAGCCGGCGGGACGGGACAGATACGCAGTATTTT	CASRRDGTDTQYF
TRBJ1-2	few	TRBV7-9	-	TGTGCCAGCAGCTTCGGGGGTGATAACTATGGCTACACCTTC	CASSFGGDNYGYTF
TRBJ2-5	few	TRBV4-1	TRBD2	TGCGCCAGCAGCCAAGTGGGCGCTAGCGGGAGGGCCGGAGAGACCCAGTACTTC	CASSQVGASGRAGETQYF
TRBJ2-1	few	TRBV5-1	-	TGCGCCAGCAGCGGGTTGGGGGCCTCCTACAATGAGCAGTTCTTC	CASSGLGASYNEQFF
TRBJ2-1	-	TRBV14	-	TGTGCCAGCAGCCCTCCGGCAGGGTACAATGAGCAGTTCTTC	CASSPPAGYNEQFF
TRBJ2-7	few	TRBV18	TRBD2	TGTGCCAGCTCGGGGGGGTCCTACGAGCAGTACTTC	CASSGGSYEQYF
TRBJ1-6	-	TRBV19	TRBD1	TGTGCCAGTAGCCAAAAAGGACAGGGTAACAATTCACCCCTCCACTTT	CASSQKGQGNNSPLHF
TRBJ1-1	few	TRBV5-1	-	TGCGCCAGCAGCCCCGGACAGCTTCCTGAAGCTTTCTTT	CASSPGQLPEAFF
TRBJ2-1	-	TRBV10-3	-	TGTGCCATCAGTGAGTCGGCGGATGAGCAGTTCTTC	CAISESADEQFF
TRBJ2-7	-	TRBV5-1	TRBD1	TGCGCCAGCAGAACCGGGACAGAATACGAGCAGTACTTC	CASRTGTEYEQYF
TRBJ2-3	-	TRBV5-1	TRBD1	TGCGCCAGCAGCCCGGGGACAGGGAGGACAGATACGCAGTATTTT	CASSPGTGRTDTQYF
TRBJ2-1	few	TRBV19	-	TGTGCCAGTCAGGGTTCCTCCTACAATGAGCAGTTCTTC	CASQGSSYNEQFF
TRBJ2-5	-	TRBV7-7	-	TGTGCTAGCAGCTTAGGGCAGTGGGAGACCCAGTACTTC	CASSLGQWETQYF
TRBJ2-2	-	TRBV4-1	TRBD2	TGCGCCAGCAGCCAAGTGGTAGCGGGGGGTGCCGGGGAGCTGTTTTTT	CASSQVVAGGAGELFF